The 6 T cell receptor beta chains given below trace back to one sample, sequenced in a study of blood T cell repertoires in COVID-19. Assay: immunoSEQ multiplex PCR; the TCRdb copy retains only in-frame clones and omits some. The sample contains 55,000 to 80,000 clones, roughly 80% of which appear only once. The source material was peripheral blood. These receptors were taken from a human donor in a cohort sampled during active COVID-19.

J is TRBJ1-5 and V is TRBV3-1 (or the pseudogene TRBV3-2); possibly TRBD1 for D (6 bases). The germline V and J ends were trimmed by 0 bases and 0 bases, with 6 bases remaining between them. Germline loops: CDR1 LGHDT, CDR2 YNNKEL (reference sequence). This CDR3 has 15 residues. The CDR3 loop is CASSQEGGSNQPQHF. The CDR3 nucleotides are TGTGCCAGCAGCCAAGAAGGGGGTAGCAATCAGCCCCAGCATTTT.

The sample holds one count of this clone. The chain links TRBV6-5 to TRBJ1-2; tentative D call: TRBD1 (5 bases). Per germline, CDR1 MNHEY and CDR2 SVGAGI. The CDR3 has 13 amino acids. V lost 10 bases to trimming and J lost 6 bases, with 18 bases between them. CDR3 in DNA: TGTGCCACCTCCTCGGGGGGGGAAAATGGCTACACCTTC. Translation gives CATSSGGENGYTF.

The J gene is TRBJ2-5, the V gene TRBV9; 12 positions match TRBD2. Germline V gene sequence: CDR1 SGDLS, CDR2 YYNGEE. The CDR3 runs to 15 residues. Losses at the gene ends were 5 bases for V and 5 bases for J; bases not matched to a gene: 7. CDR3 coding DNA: TGTGCCAGCAGTGCTAGACTAGCGGGGGTGGAGACCCAGTACTTC. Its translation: CASSARLAGVETQYF.

The CDR3 DNA is TGCGCCAGCAGCCTACGACGGGAGCGTCAAGAGACCCAGTACTTC. Translating gives CASSLRRERQETQYF. The rearrangement links TRBV4-1 to TRBJ2-5; D perhaps matches TRBD2 (6 bases). The V gene's germline CDR1 is MGHRA and CDR2 YSYEKL. This CDR3 contains 15 residues. The V and J ends lost 4 bases and 2 bases respectively, with 14 bases between them.

The CDR3 is CASSPTLAGFTDTQYF. The CDR3, as DNA: TGTGCCAGCTCACCCACACTAGCGGGGTTCACAGATACGCAGTATTTT. The chain joins TRBV18 to TRBJ2-3, with TRBD2 matching over 10 bases. The CDR3 consists of 16 residues. V lost 3 bases to trimming and J lost 2 bases; unmatched junction nucleotides: 5. Germline CDR1 is KGHSH and CDR2 is LQKENI.

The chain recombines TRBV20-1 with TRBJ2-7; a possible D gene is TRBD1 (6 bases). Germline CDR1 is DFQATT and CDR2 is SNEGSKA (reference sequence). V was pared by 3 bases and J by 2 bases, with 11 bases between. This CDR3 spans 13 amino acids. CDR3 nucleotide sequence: TGCAGTGCTAGTGATACAGGGACCTACGAGCAGTACGTC. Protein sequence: CSASDTGTYEQYV.